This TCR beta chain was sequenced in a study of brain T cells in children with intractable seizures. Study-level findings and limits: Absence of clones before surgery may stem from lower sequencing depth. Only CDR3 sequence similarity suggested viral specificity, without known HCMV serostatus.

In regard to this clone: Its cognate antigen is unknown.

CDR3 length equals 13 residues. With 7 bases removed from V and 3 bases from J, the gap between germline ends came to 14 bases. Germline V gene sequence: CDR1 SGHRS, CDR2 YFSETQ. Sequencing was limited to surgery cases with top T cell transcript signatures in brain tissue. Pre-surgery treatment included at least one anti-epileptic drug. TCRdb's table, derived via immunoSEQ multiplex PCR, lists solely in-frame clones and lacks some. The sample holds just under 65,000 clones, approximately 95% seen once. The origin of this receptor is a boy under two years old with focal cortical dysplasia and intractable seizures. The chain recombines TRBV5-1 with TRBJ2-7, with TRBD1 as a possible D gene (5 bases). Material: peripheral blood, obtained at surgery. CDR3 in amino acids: CASGHGDFYEQYF. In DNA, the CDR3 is TGCGCCAGCGGACATGGGGATTTCTACGAGCAGTACTTC.